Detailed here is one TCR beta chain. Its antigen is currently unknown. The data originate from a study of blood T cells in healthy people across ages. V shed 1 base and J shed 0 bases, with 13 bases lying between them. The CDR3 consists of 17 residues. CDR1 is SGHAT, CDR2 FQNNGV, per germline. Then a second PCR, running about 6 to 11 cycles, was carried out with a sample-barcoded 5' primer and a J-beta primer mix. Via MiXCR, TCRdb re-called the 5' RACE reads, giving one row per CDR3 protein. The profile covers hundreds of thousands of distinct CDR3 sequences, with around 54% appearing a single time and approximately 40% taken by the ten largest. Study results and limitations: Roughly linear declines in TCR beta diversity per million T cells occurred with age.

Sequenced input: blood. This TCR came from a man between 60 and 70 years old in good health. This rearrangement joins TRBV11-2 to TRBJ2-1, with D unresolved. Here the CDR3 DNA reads TGTGCCAGCAGCTTAGGTGGGGTAGGAAGCTCCTACAATGAGCAGTTCTTC. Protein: CASSLGGVGSSYNEQFF.